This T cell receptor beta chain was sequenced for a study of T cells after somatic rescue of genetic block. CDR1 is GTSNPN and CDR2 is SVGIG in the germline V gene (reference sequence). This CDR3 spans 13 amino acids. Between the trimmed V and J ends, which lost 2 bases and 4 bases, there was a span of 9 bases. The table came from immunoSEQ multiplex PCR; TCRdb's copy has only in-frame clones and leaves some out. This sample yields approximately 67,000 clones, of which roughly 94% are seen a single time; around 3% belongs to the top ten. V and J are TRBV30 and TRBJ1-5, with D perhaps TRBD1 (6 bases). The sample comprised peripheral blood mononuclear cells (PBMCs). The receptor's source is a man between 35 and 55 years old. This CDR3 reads CAWSPQGNQPQHF. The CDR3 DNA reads TGTGCCTGGAGTCCACAGGGAAATCAGCCCCAGCATTTT. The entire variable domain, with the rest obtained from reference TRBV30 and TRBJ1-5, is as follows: SQTIHQWPATLVQPVGSPLSLECTVEGTSNPNLYWYRQAAGRGLQLLFYSVGIGQISSEVPQNLSASRPQDRQFILSSKKLLLSDSGFYLCAWSPQGNQPQHFGDGTRLSIL.